This is a list of T cell receptor beta chains from one sample in a study of blood T cell repertoires in COVID-19. Profiling relied on immunoSEQ multiplex PCR, and the TCRdb table lists in-frame clones only, not all of them. The sample has about 110,000 clones; 88% are singletons. Sequencing used peripheral blood. These receptors were obtained from a human donor in a cohort sampled during active COVID-19. Both conserved end residues are part of each CDR3. The order of the fields is J gene, V gene, CDR3 length, D gene, clone size, CDR3 protein, CDR3 DNA. The D gene is left open where the match is weak. Clone size, where shown, is once, few, many, or a class for clones that have expanded.

J gene: TRBJ2-7; V gene: TRBV14; CDR3 length: 16; D gene: -; clone size: once; CDR3 protein: CASSQGFGRGLLEQYF; CDR3 DNA: TGTGCCAGCAGCCAAGGGTTCGGGAGAGGACTCCTCGAGCAGTACTTC
J gene: TRBJ1-2; V gene: TRBV29-1; CDR3 length: 11; D gene: -; clone size: -; CDR3 protein: CSVLTGNGYTF; CDR3 DNA: TGCAGCGTCCTCACAGGGAATGGCTACACCTTC
J gene: TRBJ2-1; V gene: TRBV7-2; CDR3 length: 14; D gene: -; clone size: -; CDR3 protein: CASSPHGTSPEQFF; CDR3 DNA: TGTGCCAGCAGCCCGCACGGGACTTCCCCTGAGCAGTTCTTC
J gene: TRBJ2-5; V gene: TRBV7-3; CDR3 length: 16; D gene: TRBD1; clone size: -; CDR3 protein: CASSLAPTGGQETQYF; CDR3 DNA: TGTGCCAGCAGCTTAGCCCCGACAGGGGGTCAAGAGACCCAGTACTTC
J gene: TRBJ2-7; V gene: TRBV2; CDR3 length: 16; D gene: -; clone size: -; CDR3 protein: CASRPAPDSFSYEQYF; CDR3 DNA: TGTGCCAGCAGACCCGCCCCGGACAGTTTCTCGTACGAGCAGTACTTC
J gene: TRBJ1-4; V gene: TRBV19; CDR3 length: 13; D gene: TRBD1; clone size: -; CDR3 protein: CASSPDRAEKLFF; CDR3 DNA: TGTGCCAGTAGTCCAGACAGGGCTGAAAAACTGTTTTTT
J gene: TRBJ1-3; V gene: TRBV15; CDR3 length: 14; D gene: -; clone size: -; CDR3 protein: CATSRQSSGNTIYF; CDR3 DNA: TGTGCCACCAGCAGACAGTCCTCTGGAAACACCATATATTTT
J gene: TRBJ1-1; V gene: TRBV18; CDR3 length: 15; D gene: -; clone size: -; CDR3 protein: CASSPQDTRNTEAFF; CDR3 DNA: TGTGCCAGCTCACCACAAGACACGCGCAACACTGAAGCTTTCTTT
J gene: TRBJ2-7; V gene: TRBV6-5; CDR3 length: 12; D gene: -; clone size: -; CDR3 protein: CASSQGIYEQYF; CDR3 DNA: TGTGCCAGCAGTCAGGGAATCTACGAGCAGTACTTC
J gene: TRBJ2-2; V gene: TRBV5-1; CDR3 length: 15; D gene: -; clone size: -; CDR3 protein: CASSWGHSNTGELFF; CDR3 DNA: TGCGCCAGCAGCTGGGGACACTCGAACACCGGGGAGCTGTTTTTT
J gene: TRBJ2-1; V gene: TRBV29-1; CDR3 length: 11; D gene: -; clone size: -; CDR3 protein: CSVRAYNEQFF; CDR3 DNA: TGCAGCGTTAGAGCCTACAATGAGCAGTTCTTC
J gene: TRBJ1-1; V gene: TRBV7-9; CDR3 length: 13; D gene: -; clone size: -; CDR3 protein: CASSFGHKTEAFF; CDR3 DNA: TGTGCCAGCAGCTTCGGACACAAGACTGAAGCTTTCTTT
J gene: TRBJ2-5; V gene: TRBV15; CDR3 length: 15; D gene: -; clone size: -; CDR3 protein: CATWDMGSGRETQYF; CDR3 DNA: TGTGCCACATGGGACATGGGCTCGGGTCGGGAGACCCAGTACTTC
J gene: TRBJ1-2; V gene: TRBV4-1; CDR3 length: 15; D gene: -; clone size: -; CDR3 protein: CASSQIHTNRAGYTF; CDR3 DNA: TGCGCCAGCAGCCAAATACACACCAACAGAGCTGGCTACACCTTC
J gene: TRBJ1-2; V gene: TRBV7-3; CDR3 length: 13; D gene: -; clone size: -; CDR3 protein: CASSPGDNYGYTF; CDR3 DNA: TGTGCCAGCAGCCCAGGGGATAACTATGGCTACACCTTC
J gene: TRBJ2-7; V gene: TRBV5-1; CDR3 length: 14; D gene: TRBD1; clone size: -; CDR3 protein: CASSNGQGANEQYF; CDR3 DNA: TGCGCCAGCAGCAACGGACAGGGGGCGAACGAGCAGTACTTC
J gene: TRBJ1-6; V gene: TRBV7-3; CDR3 length: 13; D gene: -; clone size: once; CDR3 protein: CASSLTGSAPLHF; CDR3 DNA: TGTGCCAGCAGCTTAACAGGGAGCGCACCCCTCCACTTT
J gene: TRBJ2-7; V gene: TRBV10-3; CDR3 length: 15; D gene: TRBD1; clone size: -; CDR3 protein: CAISDGQGASYEQYF; CDR3 DNA: TGTGCCATCAGCGATGGACAGGGGGCCTCCTACGAGCAGTACTTC
J gene: TRBJ1-3; V gene: TRBV5-1; CDR3 length: 15; D gene: -; clone size: medium-sized; CDR3 protein: CASSLSGASGNTIYF; CDR3 DNA: TGCGCCAGCAGCTTATCAGGGGCATCTGGAAACACCATATATTTT
J gene: TRBJ1-1; V gene: TRBV7-9; CDR3 length: 14; D gene: -; clone size: -; CDR3 protein: CASTFFEGETEAFF; CDR3 DNA: TGTGCCAGCACCTTCTTTGAAGGGGAAACTGAAGCTTTCTTT
J gene: TRBJ2-7; V gene: TRBV5-5; CDR3 length: 15; D gene: -; clone size: -; CDR3 protein: CASSLGVAESYEQYF; CDR3 DNA: TGTGCCAGCAGCCTGGGAGTAGCGGAATCCTACGAGCAGTACTTC
J gene: TRBJ1-2; V gene: TRBV5-1; CDR3 length: 15; D gene: TRBD1; clone size: -; CDR3 protein: CASSLASDRGYGYTF; CDR3 DNA: TGCGCCAGCAGCTTGGCCTCGGACAGGGGATATGGCTACACCTTC
J gene: TRBJ2-3; V gene: TRBV19; CDR3 length: 14; D gene: -; clone size: -; CDR3 protein: CASSTGPSTDTQYF; CDR3 DNA: TGTGCCAGTAGTACAGGGCCGAGCACAGATACGCAGTATTTT
J gene: TRBJ2-7; V gene: TRBV25-1; CDR3 length: 16; D gene: TRBD2; clone size: -; CDR3 protein: CASRERGGQKSYEQYF; CDR3 DNA: TGTGCCAGCAGGGAGCGGGGGGGACAGAAGTCCTACGAGCAGTACTTC
J gene: TRBJ2-5; V gene: TRBV14; CDR3 length: 14; D gene: TRBD2; clone size: -; CDR3 protein: CASSRLAHQETQYF; CDR3 DNA: TGTGCCAGCAGTAGACTAGCGCACCAAGAGACCCAGTACTTC
J gene: TRBJ2-3; V gene: TRBV3-1/TRBV3-2; CDR3 length: 16; D gene: TRBD2; clone size: -; CDR3 protein: CASSLRTSGRSDTQYF; CDR3 DNA: TGTGCCAGCAGCCTGCGGACTAGCGGGAGATCAGATACGCAGTATTTT
J gene: TRBJ1-6; V gene: TRBV19; CDR3 length: 13; D gene: -; clone size: -; CDR3 protein: CASTAGGNSPLHF; CDR3 DNA: TGTGCCAGTACCGCTGGAGGCAATTCACCCCTCCACTTT
J gene: TRBJ2-3; V gene: TRBV19; CDR3 length: 17; D gene: -; clone size: -; CDR3 protein: CASSPDISGFSTDTQYF; CDR3 DNA: TGTGCCAGTAGCCCTGATATTTCGGGATTTAGCACAGATACGCAGTATTTT
J gene: TRBJ2-7; V gene: TRBV4-1; CDR3 length: 14; D gene: -; clone size: -; CDR3 protein: CASSQPDRDSEQYF; CDR3 DNA: TGCGCCAGCAGCCAGCCCGATCGGGATAGTGAGCAGTACTTC
J gene: TRBJ2-7; V gene: TRBV20-1; CDR3 length: 11; D gene: -; clone size: few; CDR3 protein: CSAREQAEQYF; CDR3 DNA: TGCAGTGCTAGAGAGCAAGCCGAGCAGTACTTC
J gene: TRBJ2-1; V gene: TRBV27; CDR3 length: 11; D gene: -; clone size: -; CDR3 protein: CASSQYNEQFF; CDR3 DNA: TGTGCCAGCAGTCAATACAATGAGCAGTTCTTC
J gene: TRBJ2-3; V gene: TRBV2; CDR3 length: 15; D gene: TRBD1; clone size: -; CDR3 protein: CASSEGTGGRDTQYF; CDR3 DNA: TGTGCCAGCAGTGAAGGGACAGGGGGAAGAGATACGCAGTATTTT
J gene: TRBJ1-4; V gene: TRBV6-5; CDR3 length: 15; D gene: TRBD1; clone size: -; CDR3 protein: CASSLGTGAGEKLFF; CDR3 DNA: TGTGCCAGCAGTTTGGGGACAGGGGCGGGCGAAAAACTGTTTTTT
J gene: TRBJ2-5; V gene: TRBV12-3/TRBV12-4; CDR3 length: 11; D gene: -; clone size: -; CDR3 protein: CASSFGETQYF; CDR3 DNA: TGTGCCAGCAGTTTCGGGGAGACCCAGTACTTC
J gene: TRBJ1-1; V gene: TRBV5-6; CDR3 length: 16; D gene: -; clone size: -; CDR3 protein: CASSLAVAHPNTEAFF; CDR3 DNA: TGTGCCAGCAGCTTGGCCGTGGCCCACCCGAACACTGAAGCTTTCTTT
J gene: TRBJ2-7; V gene: TRBV5-6; CDR3 length: 14; D gene: -; clone size: once; CDR3 protein: CASSFRQRLEEQYF; CDR3 DNA: TGTGCCAGCAGCTTCCGACAGCGCCTCGAAGAGCAGTACTTC
J gene: TRBJ2-2; V gene: TRBV5-1; CDR3 length: 12; D gene: -; clone size: -; CDR3 protein: CASSRPTGELFF; CDR3 DNA: TGCGCCAGCAGCCGTCCGACCGGGGAGCTGTTTTTT
J gene: TRBJ2-5; V gene: TRBV10-3; CDR3 length: 14; D gene: -; clone size: -; CDR3 protein: CAISLNGGRETQYF; CDR3 DNA: TGTGCCATCAGCCTCAACGGAGGTAGGGAGACCCAGTACTTC
J gene: TRBJ2-2; V gene: TRBV7-6; CDR3 length: 16; D gene: TRBD2; clone size: once; CDR3 protein: CASSLLAGGNTGELFF; CDR3 DNA: TGTGCCAGCAGCTTACTAGCGGGGGGGAACACCGGGGAGCTGTTTTTT
J gene: TRBJ1-2; V gene: TRBV6-1; CDR3 length: 13; D gene: -; clone size: -; CDR3 protein: CASSETRQGGYTF; CDR3 DNA: TGTGCCAGCAGTGAAACCCGGCAGGGAGGCTACACCTTC
J gene: TRBJ2-7; V gene: TRBV5-8; CDR3 length: 15; D gene: -; clone size: -; CDR3 protein: CASNPTTGRSYEQYF; CDR3 DNA: TGTGCCAGCAACCCCACGACAGGCAGATCCTACGAGCAGTACTTC
J gene: TRBJ1-6; V gene: TRBV6-5; CDR3 length: 13; D gene: TRBD1; clone size: once; CDR3 protein: CARSYRQGEALHF; CDR3 DNA: TGTGCCCGCAGTTACCGACAGGGCGAAGCCCTCCACTTT